The clone carrying this T cell receptor beta chain was picked up many times. One entry per CDR3 protein results from TCRdb running MiXCR on the RT-PCR reads. The sample shows hundreds of thousands of distinct CDR3 sequences, 14% of them seen only once. Sequences were obtained from memory CD4+ T cells from blood. This receptor was identified in a female donor in good health, serving as a healthy control.

In DNA form, the CDR3 reads TGTGCCAGCAGCGTAGGCGATCGCTCGTACAATGAGCAGTTCTTC. This encodes CASSVGDRSYNEQFF. This chain links TRBV9 with TRBJ2-1; D not resolved. The CDR3 spans 15 residues. The germline V gene encodes CDR1 SGDLS and CDR2 YYNGEE. V was clipped by 0 bases and J by 4 bases, with 11 bases between them.